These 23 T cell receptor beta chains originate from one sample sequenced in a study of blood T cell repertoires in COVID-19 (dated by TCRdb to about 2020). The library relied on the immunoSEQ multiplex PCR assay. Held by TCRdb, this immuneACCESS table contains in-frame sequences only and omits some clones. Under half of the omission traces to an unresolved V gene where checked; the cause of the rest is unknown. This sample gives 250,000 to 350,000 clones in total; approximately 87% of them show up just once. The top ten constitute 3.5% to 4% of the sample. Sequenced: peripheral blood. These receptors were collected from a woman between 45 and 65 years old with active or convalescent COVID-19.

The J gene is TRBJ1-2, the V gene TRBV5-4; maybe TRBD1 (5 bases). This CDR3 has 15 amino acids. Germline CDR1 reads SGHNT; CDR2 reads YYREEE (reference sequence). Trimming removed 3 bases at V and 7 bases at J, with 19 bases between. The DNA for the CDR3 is TGTGCCAGCAGCTCCCGCGGGGGGGACTACAGTGGCTACACCTTC. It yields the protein CASSSRGGDYSGYTF. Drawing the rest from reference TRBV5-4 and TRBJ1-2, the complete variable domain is ETGVTQSPTHLIKTRGQQVTLRCSSQSGHNTVSWYQQALGQGPQFIFQYYREEENGRGNFPPRFSGLQFPNYSSELNVNALELDDSALYLCASSSRGGDYSGYTFGSGTRLTVV.

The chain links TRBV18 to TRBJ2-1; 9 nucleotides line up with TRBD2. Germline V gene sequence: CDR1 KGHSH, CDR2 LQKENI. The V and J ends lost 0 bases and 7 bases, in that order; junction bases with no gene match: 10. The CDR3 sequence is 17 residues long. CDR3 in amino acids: CASSPPISGSQENEQFF. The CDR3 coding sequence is TGTGCCAGCTCACCACCGATTAGCGGGAGCCAGGAAAATGAGCAGTTCTTC. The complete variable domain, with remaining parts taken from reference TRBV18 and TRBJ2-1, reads NAGVMQNPRHLVRRRGQEARLRCSPMKGHSHVYWYRQLPEEGLKFMVYLQKENIIDESGMPKERFSAEFPKEGPSILRIQQVVRGDSAAYFCASSPPISGSQENEQFFGPGTRLTVL.

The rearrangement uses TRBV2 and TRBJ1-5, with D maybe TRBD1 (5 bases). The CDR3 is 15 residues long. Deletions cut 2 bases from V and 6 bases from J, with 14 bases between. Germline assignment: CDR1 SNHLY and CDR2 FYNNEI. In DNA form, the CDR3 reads TGTGCCAGCAGTGAATTAGCAGGGAACGGTCAGCCCCAGCATTTT. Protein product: CASSELAGNGQPQHF.

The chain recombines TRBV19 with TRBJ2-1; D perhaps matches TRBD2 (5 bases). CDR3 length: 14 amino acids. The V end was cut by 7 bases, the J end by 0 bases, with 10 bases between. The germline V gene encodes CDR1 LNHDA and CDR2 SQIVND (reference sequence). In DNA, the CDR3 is TGTGCCAGTACCGGGATCAGCTCCTACAATGAGCAGTTCTTC. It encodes CASTGISSYNEQFF.

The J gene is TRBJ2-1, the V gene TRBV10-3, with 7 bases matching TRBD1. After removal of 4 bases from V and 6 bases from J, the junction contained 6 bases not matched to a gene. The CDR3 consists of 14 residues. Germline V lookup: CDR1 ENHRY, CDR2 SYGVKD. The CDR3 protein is CAISGGGDLNEQFF. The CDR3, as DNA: TGTGCCATCAGTGGAGGGGGCGACCTCAATGAGCAGTTCTTC.

The CDR3 loop is CASSPDRGSYGYTF. The CDR3 nucleotides are TGTGCCAGCAGCCCGGACAGGGGGAGCTATGGCTACACCTTC. The chain employs TRBV7-2 and TRBJ1-2; 10 nucleotides match TRBD1. The CDR3 is 14 amino acids. J gave up 4 bases and V 5 bases, and 4 bases lay outside the gene matches. The germline V gene encodes CDR1 SGHTA and CDR2 FQGNSA.

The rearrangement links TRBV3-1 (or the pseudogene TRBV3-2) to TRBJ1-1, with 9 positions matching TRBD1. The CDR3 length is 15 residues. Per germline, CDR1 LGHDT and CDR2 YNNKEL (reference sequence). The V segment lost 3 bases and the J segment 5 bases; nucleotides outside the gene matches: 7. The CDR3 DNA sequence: TGTGCCAGCAGCCATCCGGGACAGGGTAAGACTGAAGCTTTCTTT. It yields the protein CASSHPGQGKTEAFF.

The CDR3 DNA is TGTGCCAGCAGCTTGGACAGGGGGCTATCCTACGAGCAGTACTTC. Residues: CASSLDRGLSYEQYF. The chain carries TRBV5-6 and TRBJ2-7; TRBD1 matches 9 bases. CDR3 length equals 15 residues. With 0 bases clipped from V and 1 base from J, the junction kept 2 bases outside the gene matches. The germline V gene encodes CDR1 SGHDT and CDR2 YYEEEE.

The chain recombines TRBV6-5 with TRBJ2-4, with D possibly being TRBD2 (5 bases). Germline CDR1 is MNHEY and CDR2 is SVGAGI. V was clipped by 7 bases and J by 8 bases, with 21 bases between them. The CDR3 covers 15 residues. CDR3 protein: CASNPQKGVRDIQYF. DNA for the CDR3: TGTGCCAGCAACCCTCAGAAGGGAGTTCGGGACATTCAGTACTTC.

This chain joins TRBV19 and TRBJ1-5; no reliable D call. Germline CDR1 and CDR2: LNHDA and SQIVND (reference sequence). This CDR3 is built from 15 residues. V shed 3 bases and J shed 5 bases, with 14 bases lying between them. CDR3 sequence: CASSIFVTGHQPQHF. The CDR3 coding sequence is TGTGCCAGTAGTATTTTCGTTACTGGTCATCAGCCCCAGCATTTT.

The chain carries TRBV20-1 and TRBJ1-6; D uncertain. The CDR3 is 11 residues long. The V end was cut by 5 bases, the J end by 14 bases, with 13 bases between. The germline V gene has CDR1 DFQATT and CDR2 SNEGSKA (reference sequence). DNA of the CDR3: TGCAGTGCTCAACAGCAGTCCACCCTCCACTTT. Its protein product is CSAQQQSTLHF.

CDR3 sequence (DNA): TGTGCCAGCAGCCGGATGGAGGTTAGCGGGAGCGGCTACGAGCAGTACTTC. This codes for CASSRMEVSGSGYEQYF. The V and J genes are TRBV11-2 and TRBJ2-7, with 9 bases that match TRBD2. Germline values: CDR1 SGHAT, CDR2 FQNNGV. There are 17 residues in the CDR3. With V trimmed by 5 bases and J by 3 bases, 14 bases remained unmatched.

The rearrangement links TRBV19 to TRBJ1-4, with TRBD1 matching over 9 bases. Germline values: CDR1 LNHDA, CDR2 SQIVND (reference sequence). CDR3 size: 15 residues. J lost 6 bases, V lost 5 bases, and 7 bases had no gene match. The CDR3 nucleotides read TGTGCCAGTAGTCCTGCGACAGGGGGGCATGAAAAACTGTTTTTT. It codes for CASSPATGGHEKLFF.

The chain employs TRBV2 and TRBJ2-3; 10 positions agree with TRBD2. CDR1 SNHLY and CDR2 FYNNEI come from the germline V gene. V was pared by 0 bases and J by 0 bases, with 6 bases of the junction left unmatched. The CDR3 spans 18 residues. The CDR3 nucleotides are TGTGCCAGCAGTGAAGCGCTTCGACTAGCGGGTAGCACAGATACGCAGTATTTT. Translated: CASSEALRLAGSTDTQYF.

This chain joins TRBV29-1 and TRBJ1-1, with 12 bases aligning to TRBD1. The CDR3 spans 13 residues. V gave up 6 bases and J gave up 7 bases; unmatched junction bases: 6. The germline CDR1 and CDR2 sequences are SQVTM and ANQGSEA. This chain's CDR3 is CSVGTGGLSEAFF. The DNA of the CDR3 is TGCAGCGTAGGGACAGGGGGCTTGAGTGAAGCTTTCTTT. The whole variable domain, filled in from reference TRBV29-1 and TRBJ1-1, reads SAVISQKPSRDICQRGTSLTIQCQVDSQVTMMFWYRQQPGQSLTLIATANQGSEATYESGFVIDKFPISRPNLTFSTLTVSNMSPEDSSIYLCSVGTGGLSEAFFGQGTRLTVV.

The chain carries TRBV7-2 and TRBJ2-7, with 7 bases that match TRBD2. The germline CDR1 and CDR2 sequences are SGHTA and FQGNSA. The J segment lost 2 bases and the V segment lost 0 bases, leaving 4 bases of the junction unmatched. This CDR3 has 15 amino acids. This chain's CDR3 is CASSLALGGTYEQYF. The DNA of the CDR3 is TGTGCCAGCAGCTTAGCGCTGGGGGGGACCTACGAGCAGTACTTC.

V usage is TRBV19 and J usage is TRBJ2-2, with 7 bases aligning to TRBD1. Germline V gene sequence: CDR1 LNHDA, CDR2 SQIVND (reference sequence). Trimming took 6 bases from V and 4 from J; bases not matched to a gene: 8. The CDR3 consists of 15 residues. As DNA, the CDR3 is TGTGCCAGTAGATCCGACAGGGTGAGCACCGGGGAGCTGTTTTTT. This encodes CASRSDRVSTGELFF.

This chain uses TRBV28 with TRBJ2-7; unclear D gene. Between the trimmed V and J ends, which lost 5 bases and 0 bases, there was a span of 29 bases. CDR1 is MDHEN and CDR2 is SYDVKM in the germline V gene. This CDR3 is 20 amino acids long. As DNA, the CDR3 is TGTGCCAGCAGTCCAACGATCGTTCGGTCCTTGCGTAGCAGCTCCTACGAGCAGTACTTC. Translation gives CASSPTIVRSLRSSSYEQYF.

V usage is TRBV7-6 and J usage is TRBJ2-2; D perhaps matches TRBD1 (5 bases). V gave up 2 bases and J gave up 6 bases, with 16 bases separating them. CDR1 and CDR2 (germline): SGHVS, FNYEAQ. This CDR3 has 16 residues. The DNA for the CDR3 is TGTGCCAGCAGCTTAAGTCCGCCAGGGTCGGCCGGGGAGCTGTTTTTT. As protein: CASSLSPPGSAGELFF.

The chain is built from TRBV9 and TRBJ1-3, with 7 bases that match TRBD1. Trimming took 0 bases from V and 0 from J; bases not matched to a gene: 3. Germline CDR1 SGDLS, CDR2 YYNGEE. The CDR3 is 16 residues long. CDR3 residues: CASSVATGASGNTIYF. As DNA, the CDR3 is TGTGCCAGCAGCGTAGCTACAGGGGCCTCTGGAAACACCATATATTTT. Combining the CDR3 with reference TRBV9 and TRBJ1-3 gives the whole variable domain DSGVTQTPKHLITATGQRVTLRCSPRSGDLSVYWYQQSLDQGLQFLIQYYNGEERAKGNILERFSAQQFPDLHSELNLSSLELGDSALYFCASSVATGASGNTIYFGEGSWLTVV.

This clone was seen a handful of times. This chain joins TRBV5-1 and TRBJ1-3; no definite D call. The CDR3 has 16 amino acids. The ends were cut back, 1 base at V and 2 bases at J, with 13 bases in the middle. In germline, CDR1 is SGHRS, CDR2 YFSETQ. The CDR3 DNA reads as TGCGCCAGCAGCTTGTTTAGCAGCCCGACTGGAAACACCATATATTTT. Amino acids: CASSLFSSPTGNTIYF.

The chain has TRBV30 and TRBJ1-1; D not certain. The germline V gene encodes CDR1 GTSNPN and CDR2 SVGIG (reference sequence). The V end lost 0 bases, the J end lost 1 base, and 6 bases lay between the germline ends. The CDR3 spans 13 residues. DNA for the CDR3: TGTGCCTGGAGTGTACAGAAGAACACTGAAGCTTTCTTT. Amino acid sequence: CAWSVQKNTEAFF.

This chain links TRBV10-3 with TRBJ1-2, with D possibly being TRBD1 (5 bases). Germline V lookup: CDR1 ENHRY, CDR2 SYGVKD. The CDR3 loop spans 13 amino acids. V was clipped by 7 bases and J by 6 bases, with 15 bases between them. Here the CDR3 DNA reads TGTGCCATCACCGACAACCGGGGGAATGGCTACACCTTC. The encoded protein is CAITDNRGNGYTF.